Described below is a single T cell receptor beta chain sequence and its context. What it recognizes is unknown. V shed 6 bases and J shed 7 bases, with 16 bases lying between them. The CDR3 is made up of 14 amino acids. CDR1 is SNHLY, CDR2 FYNNEI, per germline. Data came from immunoSEQ multiplex PCR; TCRdb stores just in-frame clones and leaves some out. This sample carries about 41,000 clones, approximately 81% of them seen once, and the ten largest clones take 2% to 3%. The data were taken from a study of PD-L1 blockade in urothelial cancer. Study information: Twenty-five out of 29 patients were men whose urothelial cancer was bladder-origin. Analysis of the blood was performed 3 weeks (second dose) and 6 weeks after treatment start. The study's findings and limits: When measured at 3 weeks, tumor-associated blood clones expanded more in durable-benefit patients.

Noted time point: peripheral blood 6 weeks after treatment start. There were between 1 and 8 samples from each patient, taken pretreatment and on-treatment. The chain uses TRBV2 and TRBJ2-1, with a tentative D call TRBD2 (5 bases). This TCR derives from a man between 65 and 80 years old with urothelial cancer. The source material was PBMCs, sampled around atezolizumab (anti-PD-L1) treatment. CDR3 DNA: TGTGCCAGCAGGGACTCGGCAAACGAGAATGAGCAGTTCTTC. This encodes CASRDSANENEQFF.